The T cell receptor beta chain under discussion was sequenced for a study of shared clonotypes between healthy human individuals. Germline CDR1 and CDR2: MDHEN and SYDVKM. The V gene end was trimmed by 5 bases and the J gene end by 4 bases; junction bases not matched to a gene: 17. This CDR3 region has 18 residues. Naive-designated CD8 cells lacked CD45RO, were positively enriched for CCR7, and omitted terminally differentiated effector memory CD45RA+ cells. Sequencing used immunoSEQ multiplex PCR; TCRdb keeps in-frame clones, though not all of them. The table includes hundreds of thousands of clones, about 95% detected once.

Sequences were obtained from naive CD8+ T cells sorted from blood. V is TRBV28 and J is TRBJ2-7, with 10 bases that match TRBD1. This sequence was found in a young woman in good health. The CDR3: CASSTQKLRDRGGYEQYF. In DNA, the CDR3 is TGTGCCAGCAGTACACAGAAGCTCCGGGACAGGGGTGGATACGAGCAGTACTTC. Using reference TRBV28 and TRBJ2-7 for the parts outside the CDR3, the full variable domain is DVKVTQSSRYLVKRTGEKVFLECVQDMDHENMFWYRQDPGLGLRLIYFSYDVKMKEKGDIPEGYSVSREKKERFSLILESASTNQTSMYLCASSTQKLRDRGGYEQYFGPGTRLTVT.